The clone carrying this T cell receptor beta chain showed up just a few times. Per the original data handling: Nucleated cell counts were estimated from reference gene primer amplification. Produced via immunoSEQ multiplex PCR; TCRdb's table is partial and in-frame only. The DNA gave D and trimming, while V, J and clone size come from that table. Of roughly 280,000 clones listed, approximately 86% are singletons. The sample comes from a study of blood T cell repertoires in COVID-19. Background on the study: PBMCs, B-cell-depleted T cells, or T cells were the source of the cDNA or gDNA that made up the material.

Germline V gene lookup returns CDR1 LGHNA and CDR2 YNFKEQ. V lost 1 base and J 2 bases, leaving 18 bases between the germline ends. The CDR3 spans 18 residues. The gene calls are TRBV4-2 and TRBJ1-5, with D possibly matching TRBD1 (5 bases). Source material: peripheral blood. This receptor was identified in a man in his forties with active or convalescent COVID-19. Here the CDR3 reads CASSQGRSVGGGNQPQHF. As DNA, the CDR3 is TGTGCCAGCAGCCAAGGTAGGAGCGTTGGAGGGGGCAATCAGCCCCAGCATTTT.